The 27 T cell receptor beta chains reported below all come from one sample, sequenced in a study of Tregs in tolerant kidney transplant recipients. TCRdb's table, derived via immunoSEQ multiplex PCR, lists solely in-frame clones and lacks some. The profile shows some 250,000 clones, approximately 84% of them singletons. The sequenced sample was CD4+ T cells from blood. These receptors were taken from a human donor in good health.

This chain joins TRBV5-8 and TRBJ2-3; tentative D call: TRBD1 (6 bases). Trimming pared 1 base from V and 6 bases from J, leaving 12 bases between. The CDR3 spans 14 residues. CDR1 SGHTS and CDR2 YDEGEE come from the germline V gene. CDR3 in amino acids: CASSLSGGPDTQYF. CDR3 nucleotides: TGTGCCAGCAGCTTGAGTGGGGGCCCTGATACGCAGTATTTT.

The CDR3 DNA is TGCGCCAGCAGCTTGGCGGCGGGGGTTTTGAATGAGCAGTTCTTC. Translating it yields CASSLAAGVLNEQFF. The chain has TRBV5-1 and TRBJ2-1, with 7 positions matching TRBD2. Germline V CDR1 and CDR2: SGHRS, YFSETQ. This CDR3 contains 15 residues. J lost 7 bases, V lost 0 bases, and 7 bases had no gene match.

This chain links TRBV18 with TRBJ1-3; 8 nucleotides align to TRBD1. Germline V lookup: CDR1 KGHSH, CDR2 LQKENI. This CDR3 is built from 16 residues. Germline trimming cut 4 bases from V and 0 bases from J; bases unmatched to any gene: 5. Written as DNA, the CDR3 is TGTGCCAGCTCACTTCGGACAGGGCGCTCTGGAAACACCATATATTTT. Translating gives CASSLRTGRSGNTIYF. The entire variable domain, with the rest obtained from reference TRBV18 and TRBJ1-3, is as follows: NAGVMQNPRHLVRRRGQEARLRCSPMKGHSHVYWYRQLPEEGLKFMVYLQKENIIDESGMPKERFSAEFPKEGPSILRIQQVVRGDSAAYFCASSLRTGRSGNTIYFGEGSWLTVV.

This clone was recorded a few times. This CDR3 reads CASSEGTGGNQPQHF. The DNA of the CDR3 is TGTGCCAGCAGTGAGGGTACAGGAGGCAATCAGCCCCAGCATTTT. This chain connects TRBV2 to TRBJ1-5; possibly TRBD1 for D (5 bases). The V gene lost 3 bases and the J gene lost 2 bases, with 11 bases spanning the gap. CDR1 and CDR2 (germline): SNHLY, FYNNEI. The CDR3 is 15 residues long. The full variable domain, rest sourced from reference TRBV2 and TRBJ1-5, is EPEVTQTPSHQVTQMGQEVILRCVPISNHLYFYWYRQILGQKVEFLVSFYNNEISEKSEIFDDQFSVERPDGSNFTLKIRSTKLEDSAMYFCASSEGTGGNQPQHFGDGTRLSIL.

The V gene is TRBV7-2, the J gene TRBJ1-2, with TRBD1 matching over 8 bases. Trimming took 6 bases from V and 7 from J; bases not matched to a gene: 13. Germline CDR1 reads SGHTA; CDR2 reads FQGNSA. The CDR3 is 15 residues long. The CDR3, as DNA: TGTGCCAGCAGAACAGGGGGGGGCCTCACATCTGGCTACACCTTC. It specifies CASRTGGGLTSGYTF.

V usage is TRBV5-4 and J usage is TRBJ2-1; the match to TRBD2 covers 9 bases. This CDR3 has 15 amino acids. With 5 bases clipped from V and 6 bases from J, the junction kept 9 bases outside the gene matches. Germline-derived CDR1 and CDR2 are SGHNT and YYREEE (reference sequence). The CDR3 nucleotides read TGTGCCAGCAGACCCCGGACTAGCGTCCTCAATGAGCAGTTCTTC. This codes for CASRPRTSVLNEQFF.

The J gene is TRBJ1-5, the V gene TRBV2; D possibly corresponds to TRBD1 (6 bases). Germline CDR1 and CDR2: SNHLY and FYNNEI. The CDR3 runs 13 residues. V was clipped by 5 bases and J by 8 bases, with 13 bases between them. The chain's CDR3 is CASSLTGREPQHF. CDR3 DNA sequence: TGTGCCAGCAGTTTGACAGGTCGGGAGCCCCAGCATTTT.

The genes are TRBV4-1 and TRBJ2-3, with D possibly being TRBD2 (6 bases). V lost 0 bases to trimming and J lost 5 bases, with 15 bases between them. This CDR3 contains 16 residues. The V gene's germline CDR1 is MGHRA and CDR2 YSYEKL. CDR3 protein: CASSQELALGRDTQYF. The CDR3 region has the DNA TGCGCCAGCAGCCAAGAACTAGCTCTTGGTAGAGATACGCAGTATTTT.

This chain joins TRBV11-2 and TRBJ1-2; D remains ambiguous. Per germline, CDR1 SGHAT and CDR2 FQNNGV. The V end lost 2 bases, the J end lost 4 bases, and 11 bases lay between the germline ends. The CDR3 is made up of 14 amino acids. The CDR3 DNA sequence: TGTGCCAGCAGCTTACCAGACAAGGTCTATGGCTACACCTTC. Encoded protein: CASSLPDKVYGYTF.

The chain has TRBV10-2 and TRBJ1-2; D is perhaps TRBD1 (5 bases). V was clipped by 5 bases and J by 5 bases, with 12 bases between them. CDR1 and CDR2 (germline): WSHSY, SAAADI. The CDR3 covers 13 residues. The chain's CDR3 is CASSRQGLYGYTF. The CDR3, as DNA: TGCGCCAGCAGTCGGCAGGGACTATATGGCTACACCTTC.

The chain carries TRBV7-8 and TRBJ2-3; D tentatively fits TRBD1 or TRBD2 (6 bases each). Per germline, CDR1 SGHVS and CDR2 FQNEAQ. This CDR3 spans 17 amino acids. The V and J ends lost 5 bases and 0 bases respectively, with 18 bases between them. The CDR3 nucleotides are TGTGCCAGCAGCCCCCGGAGGGGACACTCTAGCACAGATACGCAGTATTTT. It codes for CASSPRRGHSSTDTQYF.

The chain combines TRBV5-1 with TRBJ2-5; D is perhaps TRBD2 (6 bases). V shed 2 bases and J shed 4 bases, with 15 bases lying between them. The germline V gene has CDR1 SGHRS and CDR2 YFSETQ. The CDR3 contains 15 residues. The CDR3 reads CASSFTSAGRETQYF. DNA of the CDR3: TGCGCCAGCAGCTTTACTAGTGCGGGACGAGAGACCCAGTACTTC.

This clone was observed a single time. The chain employs TRBV18 and TRBJ2-1, with TRBD2 matching over 13 bases. The CDR3 sequence is 17 residues long. Germline V gives CDR1 KGHSH, CDR2 LQKENI. With V trimmed by 3 bases and J by 4 bases, 6 bases remained unmatched. CDR3 in amino acids: CASSPRGGLAGYNEQFF. For the CDR3, the DNA is TGTGCCAGCTCACCTCGTGGGGGACTAGCGGGATACAATGAGCAGTTCTTC.

This chain uses TRBV6-5 with TRBJ1-5, with D possibly being TRBD1 (5 bases). This CDR3 has 15 amino acids. Germline V gene lookup returns CDR1 MNHEY and CDR2 SVGAGI. V was trimmed by 2 bases and J by 6 bases, leaving 14 bases between them. The CDR3 nucleotides read TGTGCCAGCAGTTACGGGGCAGGGAGGGGTCAGCCCCAGCATTTT. It specifies CASSYGAGRGQPQHF.

This chain joins TRBV4-2 and TRBJ2-1, with unresolved D. V was cut by 4 bases and J by 4 bases, with 20 bases left in between. CDR3 size: 17 residues. CDR1 LGHNA and CDR2 YNFKEQ come from the germline V gene. The CDR3 sequence is CASSPPDHSLGYNEQFF. In nucleotides, the CDR3 is TGTGCCAGCAGCCCCCCAGATCACAGTCTGGGGTACAATGAGCAGTTCTTC.

The chain carries TRBV19 and TRBJ1-1, with unresolved D. Germline values: CDR1 LNHDA, CDR2 SQIVND (reference sequence). There are 16 residues in the CDR3. V was trimmed by 3 bases and J by 5 bases, leaving 19 bases between them. CDR3 DNA: TGTGCCAGTAGTATGAAAACTTCAGGAGGAAGGACTGAAGCTTTCTTT. Its protein product is CASSMKTSGGRTEAFF.

The chain links TRBV25-1 to TRBJ2-3, with D perhaps matching TRBD1 (5 bases). The germline V gene has CDR1 MGHDK and CDR2 SYGVNS. This CDR3 contains 15 residues. V gave up 1 base and J gave up 1 base, with 9 bases separating them. The DNA for the CDR3 is TGTGCCAGCAGTGAATCCGACAGACGCACAGATACGCAGTATTTT. Its translation is CASSESDRRTDTQYF. Combining the CDR3 with reference TRBV25-1 and TRBJ2-3 gives the whole variable domain EADIYQTPRYLVIGTGKKITLECSQTMGHDKMYWYQQDPGMELHLIHYSYGVNSTEKGDLSSESTVSRIRTEHFPLTLESARPSHTSQYLCASSESDRRTDTQYFGPGTRLTVL.

The genes are TRBV21-1 and TRBJ2-5; TRBD1, the table's D call, lacks a check against the DNA. TRBJ2-7 matches the DNA end more closely, so the J call is doubtful. TRBV21-1 is labeled a pseudogene. This CDR3 spans 15 amino acids. The CDR3 DNA sequence: TGTGCCAGCAGCCTAAACAGGGACGGTTCCTACGAGCAGTACTTC. Translating gives CASSLNRDGSYEQYF.

The rearrangement joins TRBV2 to TRBJ1-1, with a weak D call TRBD1 (6 bases). The V end was cut by 8 bases, the J end by 4 bases, with 17 bases between. CDR1 and CDR2 from the germline V gene are SNHLY and FYNNEI. The CDR3 is made up of 14 amino acids. The CDR3 DNA sequence: TGTGCCAGCGTTACTGACAGGTCCCCCACTGAAGCTTTCTTT. Amino acid sequence: CASVTDRSPTEAFF.

The rearrangement uses TRBV7-2 and TRBJ1-5; possibly TRBD1 for D (5 bases). The germline CDR1 and CDR2 sequences are SGHTA and FQGNSA. This CDR3 has 16 amino acids. V dropped 5 bases and J dropped 5 bases, with 19 bases sitting between them. CDR3 sequence (DNA): TGTGCCAGCAGCCCCCTAAAGATGTTCAGGGATCAGCCCCAGCATTTT. Translation: CASSPLKMFRDQPQHF.

The chain carries TRBV5-5 and TRBJ2-7; TRBD2 aligns across 8 bases. V was clipped by 7 bases and J by 4 bases; unmatched bases: 10. The CDR3 is made up of 14 amino acids. Looked up from germline, CDR1 is SGHKS and CDR2 is YYEKEE (reference sequence). CDR3 DNA: TGTGCCAGCTCGCCCGGGGGGGTCCTTTACGAGCAGTACTTC. The encoded protein is CASSPGGVLYEQYF.

The J gene is TRBJ2-7, the V gene TRBV4-3; 8 bases map to TRBD1. The J segment lost 3 bases and the V segment lost 6 bases, leaving 4 bases of the junction unmatched. The germline V gene encodes CDR1 LGHNA and CDR2 YSLEER. The length of the CDR3 is 13 residues. This CDR3 reads CASRGTGIYEQYF. The CDR3 nucleotides are TGCGCCAGCAGGGGGACAGGAATCTACGAGCAGTACTTC.

This sequence joins TRBV6-1 and TRBJ1-2; unclear D gene. V was shortened by 6 bases and J by 7 bases, with 12 bases between the two germline ends. The length of the CDR3 is 12 residues. CDR1 and CDR2 (germline): MNHNS, SASEGT. CDR3 sequence: CASRLWLAGYTF. The CDR3 region has the DNA TGTGCCAGCAGACTTTGGTTAGCTGGCTACACCTTC.

The CDR3: CASSSRQGYTEAFF. DNA for the CDR3: TGTGCCAGCAGTTCAAGACAGGGGTACACTGAAGCTTTCTTT. The chain carries TRBV27 and TRBJ1-1; 8 nucleotides line up with TRBD1. Germline V gene lookup returns CDR1 MNHEY and CDR2 SMNVEV (reference sequence). This CDR3 has 14 residues. V shed 4 bases, J shed 3 bases, and the junction held 4 bases outside the gene matches.

This clone was seen a few times. The V and J genes are TRBV2 and TRBJ1-5; tentatively, D is TRBD1 (5 bases). V lost 5 bases and J lost 5, with 22 bases in between. Germline lookup yields CDR1 SNHLY and CDR2 FYNNEI. This CDR3 is built from 17 residues. The CDR3 sequence is CASSSGPGGRFDQPQHF. As DNA, the CDR3 is TGTGCCAGCAGTTCCGGCCCCGGGGGGAGATTTGATCAGCCCCAGCATTTT.

The J gene is TRBJ2-2, the V gene TRBV30; TRBD2 matches 16 bases. Looked up from germline, CDR1 is GTSNPN and CDR2 is SVGIG (reference sequence). The trim removed 8 bases at V and 7 bases at J, leaving 4 bases unmatched. This CDR3 region has 14 residues. CDR3 DNA: TGTGCCGGGACTAGCGGGGGGGCCTTCGGGGAGCTGTTTTTT. Its protein is CAGTSGGAFGELFF.

This clone has only a few counts. V usage is TRBV7-2 and J usage is TRBJ1-2; TRBD1 agrees at 8 bases. This CDR3 has 15 amino acids. CDR1 is SGHTA and CDR2 is FQGNSA in the germline V gene. Trimming took 4 bases from V and 4 from J; bases not matched to a gene: 8. The CDR3 is CASSSKGQAVYGYTF. The DNA of the CDR3 is TGTGCCAGCAGCTCCAAGGGACAGGCCGTCTATGGCTACACCTTC.